The 24 T cell receptor beta chains below come from one sample, sequenced in a study of T cells in localized non-small cell lung cancer. Produced via immunoSEQ multiplex PCR; TCRdb's table is partial and in-frame only. The sample carries 20,000 to 30,000 clones, about 86% recorded once. Here the sequenced sample was PBMCs, taken before any cancer treatment. These receptors all stem from a man between 40 and 75 years old with stage II lung adenocarcinoma.

This clone was recorded once. The chain recombines TRBV14 with TRBJ1-3; no clear D. Germline values: CDR1 SGHDN, CDR2 FVKESK. The CDR3 runs to 16 residues. Trimming stripped 3 bases from V and 0 bases from J, with 12 bases between. The CDR3 loop reads CASSHPSDLSGNTIYF. The CDR3 region has the DNA TGTGCCAGCAGCCATCCCAGCGACCTCTCTGGAAACACCATATATTTT.

The chain carries TRBV7-2 and TRBJ2-5; maybe TRBD1 (7 bases). The V end was cut by 4 bases, the J end by 4 bases, with 13 bases between. CDR1 is SGHTA, CDR2 FQGNSA, per germline. This CDR3 comprises 14 residues. CDR3 region: CASSSYRGGETQYF. Here the CDR3 DNA reads TGTGCCAGCAGCTCCTACAGGGGAGGAGAGACCCAGTACTTC.

This chain connects TRBV9 to TRBJ2-7; no clear D. Germline V lookup: CDR1 SGDLS, CDR2 YYNGEE. The V end lost 4 bases, the J end lost 2 bases, and 13 bases lay between the germline ends. The CDR3 length is 14 residues. As DNA, the CDR3 is TGTGCCAGCAGCCCAGAATACGACGCCTACGAGCAGTACTTC. Translated, it gives CASSPEYDAYEQYF.

This rearrangement joins TRBV2 to TRBJ1-1; no definite D call. Germline V CDR1 and CDR2: SNHLY, FYNNEI. V was cut by 5 bases and J by 1 base, with 8 bases left in between. This CDR3 has 13 residues. The CDR3 protein is CASSPEGNTEAFF. CDR3 sequence (DNA): TGTGCCAGCAGTCCTGAGGGGAACACTGAAGCTTTCTTT.

The table lists this clone with a count of one. CDR3 coding DNA: TGCGCCAGCAGCTTTGGACCCCAGGGAGCAGGTGACACCGGGGAGCTGTTTTTT. Protein sequence: CASSFGPQGAGDTGELFF. The chain links TRBV5-1 to TRBJ2-2; D may match TRBD1 or TRBD2 (5 bases each). V was pared by 2 bases and J by 3 bases, with 20 bases between. The CDR3 spans 18 residues. Germline-derived CDR1 and CDR2 are SGHRS and YFSETQ. The complete variable domain, with remaining parts taken from reference TRBV5-1 and TRBJ2-2, reads KAGVTQTPRYLIKTRGQQVTLSCSPISGHRSVSWYQQTPGQGLQFLFEYFSETQRNKGNFPGRFSGRQFSNSRSEMNVSTLELGDSALYLCASSFGPQGAGDTGELFFGEGSRLTVL.

This clone was detected only a few times. J is TRBJ2-5 and V is TRBV11-3; D is perhaps TRBD2 (5 bases). Between the trimmed V and J ends, which lost 5 bases and 5 bases, there was a span of 9 bases. The CDR3 covers 12 residues. From germline, CDR1 is SGHNT and CDR2 YENEEA. For the CDR3, the DNA is TGTGCCAGCAGCCCCCCGGGGGAGACCCAGTACTTC. This gives the protein CASSPPGETQYF.

This CDR3 is CASSPQGSGQETQYF. Here the CDR3 DNA reads TGCGCCAGCAGCCCGCAAGGTAGCGGACAAGAGACCCAGTACTTC. J is TRBJ2-5 and V is TRBV5-1, with a possible D match to TRBD2 (6 bases). CDR1 is SGHRS and CDR2 is YFSETQ in the germline V gene. The CDR3 is made up of 15 amino acids. The V end was cut by 4 bases, the J end by 2 bases, with 15 bases between.

The chain employs TRBV7-7 and TRBJ2-5, with D perhaps matching TRBD1 or TRBD2 (5 bases each). The V and J ends lost 5 bases and 4 bases respectively, with 14 bases between them. The CDR3 spans 14 residues. Germline values: CDR1 SSHAT, CDR2 FNYEAQ (reference sequence). Written as DNA, the CDR3 is TGTGCCAGCAGCCCGGGACCCTCGGGAGAGACCCAGTACTTC. Amino acid sequence: CASSPGPSGETQYF. Full variable domain (outside the CDR3, taken from reference TRBV7-7 and TRBJ2-5): GAGVSQSPRYKVTKRGQDVTLRCDPISSHATLYWYQQALGQGPEFLTYFNYEAQPDKSGLPSDRFSAERPEGSISTLTIQRTEQRDSAMYRCASSPGPSGETQYFGPGTRLLVL.

The chain links TRBV20-1 to TRBJ2-1; D not certain. CDR1 is DFQATT and CDR2 is SNEGSKA in the germline V gene (reference sequence). The V and J ends lost 6 bases and 6 bases respectively, with 9 bases between them. The length of the CDR3 is 11 residues. CDR3 nucleotide sequence: TGCAGTGCCGTGCCACTCAATGAGCAGTTCTTC. Amino acids: CSAVPLNEQFF.

V is TRBV30 and J is TRBJ1-1, with TRBD1 matching 7 bases. Germline CDR1 reads GTSNPN; CDR2 reads SVGIG (reference sequence). The ends lost 8 bases at V and 1 base at J; junction bases unmatched: 7. The CDR3 has 13 amino acids. This CDR3 reads CAGRDRGNTEAFF. The DNA of the CDR3 is TGTGCCGGCCGGGACAGAGGGAACACTGAAGCTTTCTTT.

V usage is TRBV2 and J usage is TRBJ1-2; no reliable D call. Germline lookup yields CDR1 SNHLY and CDR2 FYNNEI. With 2 bases removed from V and 1 base from J, the gap between germline ends came to 14 bases. The CDR3 spans 16 residues. CDR3 protein: CASSEPPQVNNYGYTF. CDR3 DNA sequence: TGTGCCAGCAGTGAACCCCCGCAGGTTAATAACTATGGCTACACCTTC.

The chain has TRBV10-3 and TRBJ2-7, with 8 positions matching TRBD1. Germline V CDR1 and CDR2: ENHRY, SYGVKD. This CDR3 spans 15 amino acids. The trim removed 7 bases at V and 3 bases at J, leaving 11 bases unmatched. The CDR3 DNA reads as TGTGCCATCAAAGGCGCGCCAGGGGGCTTCTACGAGCAGTACTTC. This codes for CAIKGAPGGFYEQYF.

This clone appeared once. The V gene is TRBV9, the J gene TRBJ2-1; 7 bases fit TRBD1. Germline assignment: CDR1 SGDLS and CDR2 YYNGEE. V was pared by 3 bases and J by 0 bases, with 3 bases of the junction left unmatched. This CDR3 spans 15 amino acids. The CDR3 nucleotides read TGTGCCAGCAGCGGACAGGGTAGCTCCTACAATGAGCAGTTCTTC. This encodes CASSGQGSSYNEQFF.

The chain combines TRBV6-6 with TRBJ1-1; D not certain. The germline V gene has CDR1 MNHNY and CDR2 SVGAGI (reference sequence). With 2 bases removed from V and 0 bases from J, the gap between germline ends came to 10 bases. The CDR3 sequence is 15 residues long. The CDR3 loop is CASSYPRQMNTEAFF. DNA for the CDR3: TGTGCCAGCAGTTACCCCCGGCAGATGAACACTGAAGCTTTCTTT.

This chain connects TRBV7-9 to TRBJ2-1; D unresolved. CDR3 length: 11 residues. V was shortened by 5 bases and J by 6 bases, with 5 bases between the two germline ends. Germline V gene data show CDR1 as SEHNR and CDR2 as FQNEAQ (reference sequence). CDR3 nucleotides: TGTGCCAGCAGCCCGGCCAATGAGCAGTTCTTC. It yields the protein CASSPANEQFF.

This clone was counted only a few times. The chain recombines TRBV30 with TRBJ2-2, with D perhaps being TRBD1 or TRBD2 (5 bases each). Germline V lookup: CDR1 GTSNPN, CDR2 SVGIG (reference sequence). V shed 2 bases and J shed 1 base, with 11 bases lying between them. The length of the CDR3 is 15 residues. The CDR3 bases are TGTGCCTGGAGTTTGGGACGGGTGAACACCGGGGAGCTGTTTTTT. Translation gives CAWSLGRVNTGELFF.

The table lists this clone with a count of one. The V gene is TRBV4-1, the J gene TRBJ1-6; 8 bases match TRBD1. The trim removed 3 bases at V and 3 bases at J, leaving 10 bases unmatched. CDR1 and CDR2 from the germline V gene are MGHRA and YSYEKL. There are 18 residues in the CDR3. The CDR3 is CASSQSRQGSFYNSPLHF. CDR3 sequence (DNA): TGCGCCAGCAGCCAGTCTCGACAGGGGTCCTTCTATAATTCACCCCTCCACTTT.

The chain carries TRBV6-5 and TRBJ2-7; TRBD1 matches at 8 bases. The V gene end was trimmed by 5 bases and the J gene end by 3 bases; junction bases not matched to a gene: 9. The CDR3 spans 15 residues. Germline V lookup: CDR1 MNHEY, CDR2 SVGAGI. The CDR3 bases are TGTGCCAGCAGTACGGGACAGGCGACCAACTACGAGCAGTACTTC. Protein product: CASSTGQATNYEQYF.

On this clone itself: A read error may produce the germline difference seen at one junction end. The genes are TRBV14 and TRBJ2-4; D may correspond to TRBD1 or TRBD2 (6 bases each). The CDR3 is 13 residues long. In germline, CDR1 is SGHDN, CDR2 FVKESK. The CDR3 DNA reads TGTGCCAGCAGCCAAGCTCAGGGGAGGAGTGTCGTCTTC. Translated: CASSQAQGRSVVF.

The chain employs TRBV5-1 and TRBJ2-1; 7 bases map to TRBD1. The V gene's germline CDR1 is SGHRS and CDR2 YFSETQ. The length of the CDR3 is 15 residues. V dropped 3 bases and J dropped 5; count of bases not matched to a gene: 8. DNA for the CDR3: TGCGCCAGCAGCTGGGGACCGGGACAGAACAATGAGCAGTTCTTC. Its translation: CASSWGPGQNNEQFF.

This clone was seen once. The chain uses TRBV4-2 and TRBJ2-1; D unresolved. Deletions cut 0 bases from V and 3 bases from J, with 9 bases between. The CDR3 length is 15 residues. Per the germline V gene, CDR1 is LGHNA and CDR2 is YNFKEQ. This chain's CDR3 is CASSQDRNDYNEQFF. CDR3 bases: TGTGCCAGCAGCCAAGATAGAAACGACTACAATGAGCAGTTCTTC.

The chain employs TRBV7-2 and TRBJ1-1; TRBD1 might be the D (6 bases). In germline, CDR1 is SGHTA, CDR2 FQGNSA. This CDR3 is built from 14 residues. Trimming stripped 5 bases from V and 1 base from J, with 11 bases between. CDR3 bases: TGTGCCAGCAGCCAACTACAGGGGAACACTGAAGCTTTCTTT. Encoded protein: CASSQLQGNTEAFF.

The rearrangement links TRBV14 to TRBJ2-5; D may match TRBD1 or TRBD2 (6 bases each). Germline CDR1 SGHDN, CDR2 FVKESK. The CDR3 loop spans 16 amino acids. The V end lost 0 bases, the J end lost 1 base, and 12 bases lay between the germline ends. The CDR3 sequence: CASSQERGVSQETQYF. CDR3 nucleotides: TGTGCCAGCAGCCAAGAGAGGGGGGTATCCCAAGAGACCCAGTACTTC. The variable domain in full, completed from reference TRBV14 and TRBJ2-5, reads EAGVTQFPSHSVIEKGQTVTLRCDPISGHDNLYWYRRVMGKEIKFLLHFVKESKQDESGMPNNRFLAERTGGTYSTLKVQPAELEDSGVYFCASSQERGVSQETQYFGPGTRLLVL.

V is TRBV2 and J is TRBJ1-1; D ambiguous. The CDR3 sequence is 13 residues long. CDR1 SNHLY and CDR2 FYNNEI come from the germline V gene. The V end lost 6 bases, the J end lost 3 bases, and 11 bases lay between the germline ends. In nucleotides, the CDR3 is TGTGCCAGCAGAGTCGCTAGTGACACTGAAGCTTTCTTT. This sequence encodes CASRVASDTEAFF.